This T cell receptor (beta chain) was recovered during a study of shared clonotypes between healthy human individuals. Study-wide findings and caveats: Sampling involved blood alone; tissue repertoires likely differ. Rarefaction showed sorted-subset sequencing was incomplete despite large depth.

It was into CD45RA+ naive and CD45RA-negative memory subsets that the CD4+ cells were split. Remarks on this clone: What it binds is unknown.

Repertoires were generated with immunoSEQ multiplex PCR, while TCRdb's copy carries only in-frame clones and drops some. Among 2 million to 2.5 million clones listed, 90% to 95% were seen once. CDR1 is SGHTA and CDR2 is FQGNSA in the germline V gene. The CDR3 covers 16 residues. J lost 6 bases, V lost 5 bases, and 13 bases had no gene match. The sample was naive CD4+ T cells from PBMCs. Indicated subset: CD45RA+ positively selected. This chain uses TRBV7-2 with TRBJ2-1, with TRBD2 identical over 7 bases. The receptor's source is a man in his late teens or twenties in good health. Some clones in this sample may be carry-over from other donors' samples. CDR3 nucleotide sequence: TGTGCCAGCAGCCAAACCCCAACGGGAGGACTCAATGAGCAGTTCTTC. Translation: CASSQTPTGGLNEQFF.